This T cell receptor beta chain is drawn from a study of shared clonotypes between healthy human individuals. This clone showed up just a few times. Its specificity is not known. CD4+ cell separation produced CD45RA+ naive and CD45RA-negative memory subsets. Points from the study as a whole: Across subsets, estimated richness was generally greater for naive than for memory populations. Donor clonotype sharing was expected to depend on sequencing depth.

Across several immunoSEQ plates, the genomic DNA of each subset was split evenly. The repertoire was sequenced with immunoSEQ multiplex PCR; TCRdb's copy has only in-frame clones and lacks some. This sample has roughly 500,000 clones, with 95% to 97% found just once. Germline V gene lookup returns CDR1 WNHNN and CDR2 SYGVQD (reference sequence). J gave up 9 bases and V 1 base, and 8 bases lay outside the gene matches. The CDR3 is 15 amino acids. This TCR was sampled from a woman aged 25-40 years in good health. Sequencing used naive CD4+ T cells sorted from blood. Subset denoted: CD45RA+ positively selected. This chain connects TRBV10-1 to TRBJ2-7; 11 bases fit TRBD2. The CDR3 DNA sequence: TGCGCCAGCAGTGAGTTTATAGCGGGAGGGTCCCGGCAGTACTTC. Translating gives CASSEFIAGGSRQYF.